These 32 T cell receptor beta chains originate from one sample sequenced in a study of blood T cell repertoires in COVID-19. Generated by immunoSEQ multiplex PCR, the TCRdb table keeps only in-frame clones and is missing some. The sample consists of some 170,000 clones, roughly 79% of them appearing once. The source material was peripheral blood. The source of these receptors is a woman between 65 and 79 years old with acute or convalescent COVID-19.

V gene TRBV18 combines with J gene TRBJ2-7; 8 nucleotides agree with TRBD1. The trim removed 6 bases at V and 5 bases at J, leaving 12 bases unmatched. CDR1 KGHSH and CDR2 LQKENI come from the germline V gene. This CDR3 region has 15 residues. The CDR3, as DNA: TGTGCCAGCTCCCCCCGGACAGGGTCTGGCCACGAGCAGTACTTC. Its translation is CASSPRTGSGHEQYF.

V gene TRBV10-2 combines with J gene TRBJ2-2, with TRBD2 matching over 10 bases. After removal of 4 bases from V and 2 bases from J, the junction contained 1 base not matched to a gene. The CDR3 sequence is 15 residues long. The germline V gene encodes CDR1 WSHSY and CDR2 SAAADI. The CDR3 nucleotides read TGCGCCAGCAGTGGACTAGCGGGTAACACCGGGGAGCTGTTTTTT. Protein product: CASSGLAGNTGELFF.

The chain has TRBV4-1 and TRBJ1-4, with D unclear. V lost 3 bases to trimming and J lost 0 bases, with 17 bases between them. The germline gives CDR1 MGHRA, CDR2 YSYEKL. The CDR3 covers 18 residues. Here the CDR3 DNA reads TGCGCCAGCAGCCAGTTTTACTGGAACCTAGCAACTAATGAAAAACTGTTTTTT. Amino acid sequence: CASSQFYWNLATNEKLFF.

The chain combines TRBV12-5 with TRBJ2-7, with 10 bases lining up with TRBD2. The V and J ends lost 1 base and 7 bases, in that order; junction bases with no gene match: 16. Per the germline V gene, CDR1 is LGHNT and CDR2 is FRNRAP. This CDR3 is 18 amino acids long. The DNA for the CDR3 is TGTGCTAGTGGTTTGGGAGAAGATCGAGCGGGAGGGCCGTGGGAGCAGTACTTC. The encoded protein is CASGLGEDRAGGPWEQYF.

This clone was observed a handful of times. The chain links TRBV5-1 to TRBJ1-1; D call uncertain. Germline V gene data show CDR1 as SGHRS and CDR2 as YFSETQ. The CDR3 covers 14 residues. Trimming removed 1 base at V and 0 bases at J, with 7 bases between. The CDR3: CASSLLRLNTEAFF. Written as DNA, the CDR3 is TGCGCCAGCAGCTTGCTTCGTCTGAACACTGAAGCTTTCTTT.

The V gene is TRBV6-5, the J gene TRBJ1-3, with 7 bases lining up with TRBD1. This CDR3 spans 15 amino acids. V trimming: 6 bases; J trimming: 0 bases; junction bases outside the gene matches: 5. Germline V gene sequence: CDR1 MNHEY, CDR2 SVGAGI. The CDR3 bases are TGTGCCAGCAGCGACAGGGCCCGCTCTGGAAACACCATATATTTT. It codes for CASSDRARSGNTIYF.

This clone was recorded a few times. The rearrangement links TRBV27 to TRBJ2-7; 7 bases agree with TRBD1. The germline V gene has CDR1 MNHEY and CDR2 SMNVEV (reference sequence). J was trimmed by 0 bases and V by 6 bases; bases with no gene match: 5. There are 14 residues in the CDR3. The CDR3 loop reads CASRQDRNSYEQYF. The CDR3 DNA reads TGTGCCAGCAGACAGGACAGGAACTCCTACGAGCAGTACTTC.

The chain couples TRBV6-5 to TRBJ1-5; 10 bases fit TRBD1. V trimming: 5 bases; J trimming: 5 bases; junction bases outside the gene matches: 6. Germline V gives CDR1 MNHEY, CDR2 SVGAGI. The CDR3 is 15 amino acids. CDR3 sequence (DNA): TGTGCCAGCAGTCCGGACAGGGGGGGAGATCAGCCCCAGCATTTT. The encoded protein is CASSPDRGGDQPQHF.

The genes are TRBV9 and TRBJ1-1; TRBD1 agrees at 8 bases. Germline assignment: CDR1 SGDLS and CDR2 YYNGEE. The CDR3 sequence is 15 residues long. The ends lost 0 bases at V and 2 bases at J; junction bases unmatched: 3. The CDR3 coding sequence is TGTGCCAGCAGCGTAGAAGACAGGGGAAACACTGAAGCTTTCTTT. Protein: CASSVEDRGNTEAFF.

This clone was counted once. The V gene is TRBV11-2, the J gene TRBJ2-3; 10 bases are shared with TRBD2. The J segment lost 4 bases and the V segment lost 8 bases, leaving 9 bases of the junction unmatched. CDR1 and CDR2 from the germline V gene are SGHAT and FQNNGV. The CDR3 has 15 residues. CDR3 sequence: CASHPSGSLADTQYF. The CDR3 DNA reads TGTGCCAGCCATCCTAGCGGGAGTCTTGCAGATACGCAGTATTTT.

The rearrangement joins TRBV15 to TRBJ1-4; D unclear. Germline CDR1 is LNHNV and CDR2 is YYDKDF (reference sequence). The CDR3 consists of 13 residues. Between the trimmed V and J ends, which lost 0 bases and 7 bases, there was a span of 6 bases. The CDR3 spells CATSRERGEKLFF. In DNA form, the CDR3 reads TGTGCCACCAGCAGAGAGCGGGGTGAAAAACTGTTTTTT.

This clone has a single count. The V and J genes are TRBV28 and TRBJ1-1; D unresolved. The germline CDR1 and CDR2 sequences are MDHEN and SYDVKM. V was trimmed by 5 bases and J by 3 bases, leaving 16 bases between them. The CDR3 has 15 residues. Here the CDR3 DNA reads TGTGCCAGCAGTCCGATCGGGGTTTCGGACACTGAAGCTTTCTTT. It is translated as CASSPIGVSDTEAFF.

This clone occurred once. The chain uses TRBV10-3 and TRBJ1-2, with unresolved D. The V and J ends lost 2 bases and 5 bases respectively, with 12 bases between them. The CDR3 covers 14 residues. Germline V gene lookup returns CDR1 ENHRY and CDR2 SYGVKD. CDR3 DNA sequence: TGTGCCATCAGTGAGGCGGGCTTGGGGTATGGCTACACCTTC. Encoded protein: CAISEAGLGYGYTF.

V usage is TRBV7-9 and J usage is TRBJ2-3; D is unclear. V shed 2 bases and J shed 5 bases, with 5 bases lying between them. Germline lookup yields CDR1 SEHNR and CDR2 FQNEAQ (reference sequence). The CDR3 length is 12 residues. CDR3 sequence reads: CASSLILDTQYF. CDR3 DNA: TGTGCCAGCAGCTTAATACTAGATACGCAGTATTTT.

CDR3 loop: CASSGTGGGEQYF. The CDR3 nucleotides are TGTGCCAGCTCAGGGACAGGGGGAGGCGAGCAGTACTTC. The J gene is TRBJ2-7, the V gene TRBV18; 11 bases are shared with TRBD1. This CDR3 is built from 13 residues. The germline V gene has CDR1 KGHSH and CDR2 LQKENI. V was clipped by 5 bases and J by 6 bases; unmatched bases: 3. Full variable domain (remainder filled in from reference TRBV18 and TRBJ2-7): NAGVMQNPRHLVRRRGQEARLRCSPMKGHSHVYWYRQLPEEGLKFMVYLQKENIIDESGMPKERFSAEFPKEGPSILRIQQVVRGDSAAYFCASSGTGGGEQYFGPGTRLTVT.

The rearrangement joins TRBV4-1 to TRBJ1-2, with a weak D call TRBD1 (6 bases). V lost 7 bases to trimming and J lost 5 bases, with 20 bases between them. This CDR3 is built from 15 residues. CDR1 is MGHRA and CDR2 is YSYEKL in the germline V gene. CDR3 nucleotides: TGCGCCAGCACCTTGTTCGACAGGACAGTATATGGCTACACCTTC. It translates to CASTLFDRTVYGYTF.

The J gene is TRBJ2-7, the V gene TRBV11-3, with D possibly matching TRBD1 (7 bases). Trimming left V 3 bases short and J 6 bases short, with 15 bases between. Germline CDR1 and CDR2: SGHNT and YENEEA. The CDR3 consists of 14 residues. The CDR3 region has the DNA TGTGCCAGCAGCTTGGACAGGTGGCGGGGCGAGCAGTACTTC. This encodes CASSLDRWRGEQYF.

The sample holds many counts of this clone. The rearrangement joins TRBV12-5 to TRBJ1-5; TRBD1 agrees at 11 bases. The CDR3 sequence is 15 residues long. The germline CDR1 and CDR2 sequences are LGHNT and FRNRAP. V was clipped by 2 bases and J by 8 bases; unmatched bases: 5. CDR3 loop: CASGLWTGGREPQHF. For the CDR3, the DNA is TGTGCTAGTGGTTTGTGGACAGGGGGCAGGGAGCCCCAGCATTTT. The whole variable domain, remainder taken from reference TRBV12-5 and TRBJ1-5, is DARVTQTPRHKVTEMGQEVTMRCQPILGHNTVFWYRQTMMQGLELLAYFRNRAPLDDSGMPKDRFSAEMPDATLATLKIQPSEPRDSAVYFCASGLWTGGREPQHFGDGTRLSIL.

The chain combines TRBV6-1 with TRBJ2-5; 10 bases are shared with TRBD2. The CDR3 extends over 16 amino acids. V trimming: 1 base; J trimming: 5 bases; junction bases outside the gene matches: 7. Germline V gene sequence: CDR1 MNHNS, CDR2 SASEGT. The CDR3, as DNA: TGTGCCAGCAGTGAAGAAAGCGGGAGGGCCGCGGAGACCCAGTACTTC. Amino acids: CASSEESGRAAETQYF.

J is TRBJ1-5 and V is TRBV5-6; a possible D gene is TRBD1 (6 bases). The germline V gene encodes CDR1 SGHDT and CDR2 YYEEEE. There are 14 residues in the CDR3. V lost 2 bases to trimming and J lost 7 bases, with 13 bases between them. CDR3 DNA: TGTGCCAGCAGCTTAAAACAGGGTGAACAGCCCCAGCATTTT. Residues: CASSLKQGEQPQHF. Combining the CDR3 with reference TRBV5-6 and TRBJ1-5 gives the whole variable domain DAGVTQSPTHLIKTRGQQVTLRCSPKSGHDTVSWYQQALGQGPQFIFQYYEEEERQRGNFPDRFSGHQFPNYSSELNVNALLLGDSALYLCASSLKQGEQPQHFGDGTRLSIL.

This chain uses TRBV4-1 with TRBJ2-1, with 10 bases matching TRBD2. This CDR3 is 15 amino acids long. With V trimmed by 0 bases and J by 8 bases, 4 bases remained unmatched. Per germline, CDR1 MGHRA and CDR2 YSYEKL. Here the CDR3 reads CASSQELAGIHEQFF. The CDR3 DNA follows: TGCGCCAGCAGCCAAGAACTAGCGGGAATCCATGAGCAGTTCTTC.

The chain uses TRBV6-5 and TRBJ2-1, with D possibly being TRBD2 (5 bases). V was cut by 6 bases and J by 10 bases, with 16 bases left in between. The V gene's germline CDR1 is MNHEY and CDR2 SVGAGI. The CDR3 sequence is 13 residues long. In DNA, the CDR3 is TGTGCCAGCAGAGCCGTGCTAGCCGACGAGCAGTTCTTC. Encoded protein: CASRAVLADEQFF.

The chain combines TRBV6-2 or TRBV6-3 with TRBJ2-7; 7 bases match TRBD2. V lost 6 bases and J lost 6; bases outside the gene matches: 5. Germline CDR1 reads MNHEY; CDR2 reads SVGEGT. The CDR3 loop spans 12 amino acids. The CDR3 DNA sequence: TGTGCCAGCAGCCTAGCGGTCGGCGAGCAGTACTTC. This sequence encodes CASSLAVGEQYF.

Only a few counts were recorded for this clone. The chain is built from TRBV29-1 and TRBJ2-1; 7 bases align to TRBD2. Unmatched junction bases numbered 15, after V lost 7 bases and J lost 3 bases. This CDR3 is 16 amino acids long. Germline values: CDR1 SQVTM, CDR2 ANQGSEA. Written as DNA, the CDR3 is TGCAGCGCTAATGACGGACTAGACCTACTCTACAATGAGCAGTTCTTC. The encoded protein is CSANDGLDLLYNEQFF.

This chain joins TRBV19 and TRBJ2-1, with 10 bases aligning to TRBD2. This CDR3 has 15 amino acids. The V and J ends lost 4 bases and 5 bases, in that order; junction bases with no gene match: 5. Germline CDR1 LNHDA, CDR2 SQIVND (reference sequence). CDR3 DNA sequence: TGTGCCAGTAGTACGATAGCGGGAGGACACAATGAGCAGTTCTTC. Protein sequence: CASSTIAGGHNEQFF.

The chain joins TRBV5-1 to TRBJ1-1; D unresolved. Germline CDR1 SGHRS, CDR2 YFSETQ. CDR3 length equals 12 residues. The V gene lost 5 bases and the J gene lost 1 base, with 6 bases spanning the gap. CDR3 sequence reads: CASRRGNTEAFF. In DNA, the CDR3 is TGCGCCAGCAGGCGGGGGAACACTGAAGCTTTCTTT.

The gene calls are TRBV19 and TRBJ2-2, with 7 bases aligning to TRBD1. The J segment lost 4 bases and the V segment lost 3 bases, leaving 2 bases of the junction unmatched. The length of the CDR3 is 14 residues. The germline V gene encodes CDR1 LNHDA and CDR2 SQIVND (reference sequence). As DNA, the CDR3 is TGTGCCAGTAGTATCACAGGGGCCACCGGGGAGCTGTTTTTT. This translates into CASSITGATGELFF.

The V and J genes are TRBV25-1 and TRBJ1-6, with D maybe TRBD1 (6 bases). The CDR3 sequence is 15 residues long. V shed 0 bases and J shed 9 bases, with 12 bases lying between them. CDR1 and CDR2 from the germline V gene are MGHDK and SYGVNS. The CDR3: CASSEYRGRGSPLHF. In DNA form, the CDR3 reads TGTGCCAGCAGTGAATACCGGGGCAGGGGTTCACCCCTCCACTTT.

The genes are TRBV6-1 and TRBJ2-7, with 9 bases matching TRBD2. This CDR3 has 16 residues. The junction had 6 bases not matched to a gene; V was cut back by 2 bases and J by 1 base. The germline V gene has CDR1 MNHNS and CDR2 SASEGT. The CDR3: CASSEISSGRSYEQYF. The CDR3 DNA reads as TGTGCCAGCAGTGAAATATCCAGCGGGAGGTCCTACGAGCAGTACTTC.

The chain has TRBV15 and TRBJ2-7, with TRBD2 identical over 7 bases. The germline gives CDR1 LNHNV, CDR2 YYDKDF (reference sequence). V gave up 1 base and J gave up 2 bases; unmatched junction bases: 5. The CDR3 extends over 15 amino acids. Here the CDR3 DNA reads TGTGCCACCAGCAGAGGGGGGAGGGAGACCTACGAGCAGTACTTC. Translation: CATSRGGRETYEQYF.

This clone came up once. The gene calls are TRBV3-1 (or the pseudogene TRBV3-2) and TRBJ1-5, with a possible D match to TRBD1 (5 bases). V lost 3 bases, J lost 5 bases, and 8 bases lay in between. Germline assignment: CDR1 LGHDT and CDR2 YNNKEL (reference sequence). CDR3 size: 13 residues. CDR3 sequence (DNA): TGTGCCAGCAGCCAGGGGGAGGATCAGCCCCAGCATTTT. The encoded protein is CASSQGEDQPQHF.

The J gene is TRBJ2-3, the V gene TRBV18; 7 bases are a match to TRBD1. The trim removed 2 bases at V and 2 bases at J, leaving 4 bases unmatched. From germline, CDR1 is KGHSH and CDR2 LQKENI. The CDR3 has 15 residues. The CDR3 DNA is TGTGCCAGCTCACCAAAGACAGGGAACACAGATACGCAGTATTTT. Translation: CASSPKTGNTDTQYF.